Detailed here is one T cell receptor beta chain. The antigen is undetermined. 5'-RACE, quantitative and with molecular barcodes, yielded the TCR beta libraries. TCRdb reprocessed the 5' RACE reads via MiXCR and lists one record per CDR3 protein. The sample holds over 130,000 distinct CDR3 sequences, under 45% seen once. This CDR3 spans 13 amino acids. Germline V gene sequence: CDR1 KGHSH, CDR2 LQKENI. V shed 4 bases and J shed 5 bases, with 11 bases lying between them. This record belongs to a study of CD8 T cells in ankylosing spondylitis. Study-level results: Previous work reported some of these motif variants in the synovial fluid and blood of reactive arthritis. Disease-linked clones had a CD8+ phenotype and relatively low frequency in peripheral blood. Researchers reportedly found disease-linked clones significantly enriched in matched ankylosing spondylitis synovial fluid.

The rearrangement uses TRBV18 and TRBJ1-2; D might be TRBD1 (5 bases). The receptor was derived from a male donor with ankylosing spondylitis. The sample comprised synovial fluid, either unsorted or a sorted T cell fraction (not recorded which). Written as DNA, the CDR3 is TGTGCCAGCTCACGAGGGGCTGCTTATGGCTACACCTTC. It specifies CASSRGAAYGYTF.